Below, 15 T cell receptor beta chains from the same sample are listed, as sequenced in a study of blood T cell repertoires in COVID-19. Assay used: immunoSEQ multiplex PCR; TCRdb lists only in-frame clones, some missing. The data contain tens of thousands of clones, about 80% of them singletons. Sequencing was performed on peripheral blood. The receptors originated from a human donor in a cohort sampled during active COVID-19.

This sequence joins TRBV5-1 and TRBJ1-2; 8 bases match TRBD1. The germline V gene encodes CDR1 SGHRS and CDR2 YFSETQ. The J segment lost 7 bases and the V segment lost 3 bases, leaving 8 bases of the junction unmatched. CDR3 length: 14 amino acids. CDR3 region: CASSSSPGGSGYTF. The CDR3 bases are TGCGCCAGCAGCTCCAGCCCAGGGGGCTCTGGCTACACCTTC.

The chain is built from TRBV6-5 and TRBJ2-5; TRBD2 agrees at 7 bases. The CDR3 has 16 residues. Trimming at V came to 0 bases and at J to 3 bases, leaving 7 bases not matched to a gene. CDR1 is MNHEY and CDR2 is SVGAGI in the germline V gene. This chain's CDR3 is CASSYSGLNPKETQYF. DNA for the CDR3: TGTGCCAGCAGTTACTCGGGACTAAACCCAAAAGAGACCCAGTACTTC.

J is TRBJ2-7 and V is TRBV29-1; D may be TRBD2 (5 bases). The CDR3 extends over 15 amino acids. Trimming pared 4 bases from V and 2 bases from J, leaving 18 bases between. Germline values: CDR1 SQVTM, CDR2 ANQGSEA. CDR3 bases: TGCAGCGTTGTCCCGGACTTTCCGAGCCCCTACGAGCAGTACTTC. This sequence encodes CSVVPDFPSPYEQYF.

The CDR3 here is CASSFPQGAGGELFF. Written as DNA, the CDR3 is TGTGCCAGCAGTTTTCCACAGGGGGCCGGCGGGGAGCTGTTTTTT. The chain uses TRBV28 and TRBJ2-2; 9 bases agree with TRBD1. From germline, CDR1 is MDHEN and CDR2 SYDVKM. This CDR3 spans 15 amino acids. The junction had 6 bases not matched to a gene; V was cut back by 3 bases and J by 7 bases.

This clone has just one count. This chain links TRBV4-1 with TRBJ1-1; no clear D gene. Between the trimmed V and J ends, which lost 0 bases and 1 base, there was a span of 9 bases. CDR1 and CDR2 from the germline V gene are MGHRA and YSYEKL. This CDR3 comprises 15 residues. The CDR3 bases are TGCGCCAGCAGCCAAGATGAGGCGGGGAACACTGAAGCTTTCTTT. Its protein product is CASSQDEAGNTEAFF.

This clone has just a few counts. The chain employs TRBV30 and TRBJ1-1; D not resolved. Germline V gives CDR1 GTSNPN, CDR2 SVGIG (reference sequence). Deletions cut 3 bases from V and 11 bases from J, with 16 bases between. CDR3 length: 12 residues. CDR3 bases: TGTGCCTGGAGCGAGGGCCTGGGGTTGGCTTTCTTT. This codes for CAWSEGLGLAFF.

This clone appeared once. The chain joins TRBV14 to TRBJ1-2, with D possibly TRBD1 on 5 matching bases. CDR1 and CDR2 from the germline V gene are SGHDN and FVKESK. The CDR3 consists of 15 residues. Trimming stripped 2 bases from V and 7 bases from J, with 17 bases between. The CDR3: CASSQTRGGQGGYTF. The CDR3 DNA reads TGTGCCAGCAGCCAAACGAGGGGAGGGCAAGGTGGCTACACCTTC.

The chain combines TRBV7-9 with TRBJ1-1; D is possibly TRBD1 (6 bases). Germline CDR1 SEHNR, CDR2 FQNEAQ (reference sequence). The CDR3 runs 13 residues. Trimming took off 3 bases at V and 2 bases at J, with 7 bases between the two ends. The CDR3: CASSFGTNTEAFF. As DNA, the CDR3 is TGTGCCAGCAGCTTCGGGACAAACACTGAAGCTTTCTTT.

The chain combines TRBV6-5 with TRBJ2-6, with unresolved D. V was pared by 10 bases and J by 2 bases, with 15 bases between. CDR3 length equals 15 residues. Germline loops: CDR1 MNHEY, CDR2 SVGAGI. The CDR3 loop reads CATVPNSPGANVLTF. The CDR3 DNA reads as TGTGCCACCGTCCCAAACAGCCCTGGGGCCAACGTCCTGACTTTC.

The gene calls are TRBV5-6 and TRBJ2-3, with TRBD1 matching 9 bases. The germline CDR1 and CDR2 sequences are SGHDT and YYEEEE. The trim removed 3 bases at V and 4 bases at J, leaving 9 bases unmatched. The CDR3 has 16 residues. For the CDR3, the DNA is TGTGCCAGCAGCTCCCCCCCGGGGACAGGGCCAGATACGCAGTATTTT. Residues: CASSSPPGTGPDTQYF.

The chain uses TRBV19 and TRBJ1-5; D is possibly TRBD1 (6 bases). V lost 5 bases and J 2 bases, leaving 19 bases between the germline ends. This CDR3 has 17 amino acids. The germline gives CDR1 LNHDA, CDR2 SQIVND (reference sequence). Here the CDR3 DNA reads TGTGCCAGTAGTCCGTACCCACAGGGCCTCGGCAATCAGCCCCAGCATTTT. Protein product: CASSPYPQGLGNQPQHF.

The chain couples TRBV28 to TRBJ1-1; D ambiguous. There are 13 residues in the CDR3. Germline loops: CDR1 MDHEN, CDR2 SYDVKM. Trimming took off 7 bases at V and 1 base at J, with 10 bases between the two ends. DNA for the CDR3: TGTGCCAGCAACTACCGTACGAACACTGAAGCTTTCTTT. Encoded protein: CASNYRTNTEAFF. Based on the CDR3 plus reference TRBV28 and TRBJ1-1, the full variable domain is DVKVTQSSRYLVKRTGEKVFLECVQDMDHENMFWYRQDPGLGLRLIYFSYDVKMKEKGDIPEGYSVSREKKERFSLILESASTNQTSMYLCASNYRTNTEAFFGQGTRLTVV.

The chain has TRBV10-2 and TRBJ2-2, with a weak D call TRBD2 (7 bases). Germline V gene data show CDR1 as WSHSY and CDR2 as SAAADI. The ends were cut back, 11 bases at V and 1 base at J, with 14 bases in the middle. The CDR3 extends over 14 amino acids. DNA for the CDR3: TGCGCCGGGGGAGGGGGGGTGAACACCGGGGAGCTGTTTTTT. It specifies CAGGGGVNTGELFF.

This clone was seen only once. The chain employs TRBV11-1 and TRBJ1-4; TRBD1 matches 9 bases. V was clipped by 4 bases and J by 10 bases; unmatched bases: 4. Germline CDR1 and CDR2: SGHAT and FQDESV (reference sequence). CDR3 size: 13 residues. The CDR3 bases are TGTGCCAGCAGCTCGGGACAGGGTCGAAAACTGTTTTTT. As protein: CASSSGQGRKLFF.

This rearrangement joins TRBV24-1 to TRBJ2-4, with no clear D. Trimming cost V 3 bases and J 3 bases, with 11 bases left between them. CDR3 length equals 15 residues. Germline V gives CDR1 KGHDR, CDR2 SFDVKD. The CDR3 reads CATSDPVGGKNIQYF. CDR3 DNA sequence: TGTGCCACCAGTGATCCCGTCGGCGGCAAAAACATTCAGTACTTC.